This TCR beta chain derives from a study of blood T cell repertoires in COVID-19. Methods used by the authors: Estimates of nucleated cell counts were drawn from the amplification of reference gene primers. Generated by immunoSEQ multiplex PCR, the TCRdb table keeps only in-frame clones and is missing some. V and J calls and clone size are as listed in that table; D and trimming were resolved from the DNA. In the table there are just over 85,000 clones, about 88% of which are singletons. CDR1 SNHLY and CDR2 FYNNEI come from the germline V gene. Trimming took 6 bases from V and 4 from J; bases not matched to a gene: 11. The CDR3 has 15 residues.

Material: peripheral blood. The chain is built from TRBV2 and TRBJ1-1; TRBD1 matches 7 bases. The sequence was obtained from a man aged 50-59 years with acute or convalescent COVID-19. CDR3 nucleotides: TGTGCCAGCAGGGAAACAGGGGTAAGGGGCACTGAAGCTTTCTTT. It specifies CASRETGVRGTEAFF.